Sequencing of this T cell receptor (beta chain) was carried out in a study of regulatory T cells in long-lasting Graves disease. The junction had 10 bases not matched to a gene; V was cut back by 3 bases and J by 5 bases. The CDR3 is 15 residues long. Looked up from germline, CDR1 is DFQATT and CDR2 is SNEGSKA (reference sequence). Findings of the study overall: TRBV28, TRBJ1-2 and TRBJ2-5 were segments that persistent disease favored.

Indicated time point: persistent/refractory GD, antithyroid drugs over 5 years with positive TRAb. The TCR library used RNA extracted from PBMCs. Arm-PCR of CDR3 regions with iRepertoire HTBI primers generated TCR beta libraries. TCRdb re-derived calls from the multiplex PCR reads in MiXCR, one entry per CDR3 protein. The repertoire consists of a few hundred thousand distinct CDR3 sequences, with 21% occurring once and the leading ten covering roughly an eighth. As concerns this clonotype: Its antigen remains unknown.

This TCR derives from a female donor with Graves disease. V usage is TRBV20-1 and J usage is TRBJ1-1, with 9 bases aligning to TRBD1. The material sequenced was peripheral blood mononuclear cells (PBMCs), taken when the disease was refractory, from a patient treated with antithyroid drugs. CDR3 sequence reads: CSASYRGTGTTEAFF. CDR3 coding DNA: TGCAGTGCTAGTTACCGCGGGACAGGGACAACTGAAGCTTTCTTT.